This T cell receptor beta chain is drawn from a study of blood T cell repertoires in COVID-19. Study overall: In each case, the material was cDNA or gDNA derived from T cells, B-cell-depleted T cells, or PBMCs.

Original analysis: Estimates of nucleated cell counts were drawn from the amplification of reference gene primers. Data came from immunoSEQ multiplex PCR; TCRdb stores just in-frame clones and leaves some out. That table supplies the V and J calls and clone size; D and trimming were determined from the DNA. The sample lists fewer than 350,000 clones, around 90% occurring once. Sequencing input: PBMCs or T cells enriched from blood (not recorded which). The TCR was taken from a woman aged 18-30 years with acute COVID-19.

For the CDR3, the DNA is TGTGCCACCAGCAGGAAACTAGCGGGGGCCTACGAGCAGTACTTC. Translation: CATSRKLAGAYEQYF. J is TRBJ2-7 and V is TRBV15; 11 bases line up with TRBD2. V gave up 3 bases and J gave up 2 bases; unmatched junction bases: 3. The CDR3 length is 15 residues. The germline gives CDR1 LNHNV, CDR2 YYDKDF (reference sequence).